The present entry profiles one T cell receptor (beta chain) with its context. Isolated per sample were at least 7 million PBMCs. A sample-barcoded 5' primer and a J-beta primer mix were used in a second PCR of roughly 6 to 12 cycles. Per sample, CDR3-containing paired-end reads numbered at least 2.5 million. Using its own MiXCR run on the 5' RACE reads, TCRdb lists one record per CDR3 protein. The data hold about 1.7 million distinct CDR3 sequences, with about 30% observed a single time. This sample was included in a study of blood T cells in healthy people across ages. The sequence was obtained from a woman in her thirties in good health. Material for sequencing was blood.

The CDR3 bases are TGTGCCAGCAGTTTATTGGGGACTAGCGAGGCAGATACGCAGTATTTT. This translates into CASSLLGTSEADTQYF. The gene calls are TRBV27 and TRBJ2-3, with TRBD2 matching over 10 bases. Trimming removed 1 base from V and 4 bases from J; junction bases left unmatched: 5. Germline CDR1 MNHEY, CDR2 SMNVEV (reference sequence). This CDR3 is built from 16 residues.